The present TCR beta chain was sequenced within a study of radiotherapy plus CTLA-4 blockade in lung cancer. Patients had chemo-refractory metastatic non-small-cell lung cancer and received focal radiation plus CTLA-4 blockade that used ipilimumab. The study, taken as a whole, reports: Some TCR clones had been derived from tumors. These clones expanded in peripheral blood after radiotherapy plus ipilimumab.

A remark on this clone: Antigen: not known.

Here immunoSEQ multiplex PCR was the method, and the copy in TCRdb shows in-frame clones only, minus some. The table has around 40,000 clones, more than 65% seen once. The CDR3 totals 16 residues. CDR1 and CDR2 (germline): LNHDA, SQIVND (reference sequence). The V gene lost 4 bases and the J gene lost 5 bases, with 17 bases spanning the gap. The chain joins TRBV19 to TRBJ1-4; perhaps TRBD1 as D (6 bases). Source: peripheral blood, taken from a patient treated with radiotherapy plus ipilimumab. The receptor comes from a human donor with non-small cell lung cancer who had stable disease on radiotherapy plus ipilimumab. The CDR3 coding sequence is TGTGCCAGTAGTACCAGATGGGACAACAGGAATGAAAAACTGTTTTTT. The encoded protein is CASSTRWDNRNEKLFF.